A single sample is the source of the 21 T cell receptor beta chains below, sequenced in a study of T cell changes during pregnancy in multiple sclerosis. Some clones are missing from TCRdb's copy, which holds only in-frame ones; the method was immunoSEQ multiplex PCR. The sample has 80,000 to 100,000 clones, 90% seen once. The input for sequencing was peripheral blood, taken in the second trimester of pregnancy. The source of these receptors is a female donor in good health, enrolled as a control in a pregnancy study.

The chain has TRBV9 and TRBJ2-1; tentatively, D is TRBD2 (6 bases). CDR3 length equals 13 residues. From germline, CDR1 is SGDLS and CDR2 YYNGEE. The V and J ends lost 4 bases and 8 bases respectively, with 13 bases between them. The CDR3 nucleotides read TGTGCCAGCAGCACCCGGACTATTGATGAGCAGTTCTTC. The encoded protein is CASSTRTIDEQFF.

The chain combines TRBV11-2 with TRBJ2-2; D is undetermined. Trimming removed 0 bases from V and 1 base from J, with 9 bases in between. This CDR3 is 16 amino acids long. Germline CDR1 and CDR2: SGHAT and FQNNGV. As DNA, the CDR3 is TGTGCCAGCAGCTTAGATTATAACTTGAACACCGGGGAGCTGTTTTTT. Protein: CASSLDYNLNTGELFF. The complete variable domain, with remaining parts taken from reference TRBV11-2 and TRBJ2-2, reads EAGVAQSPRYKIIEKRQSVAFWCNPISGHATLYWYQQILGQGPKLLIQFQNNGVVDDSQLPKDRFSAERLKGVDSTLKIQPAKLEDSAVYLCASSLDYNLNTGELFFGEGSRLTVL.

The chain links TRBV6-6 to TRBJ1-4, with 8 bases matching TRBD1. After removal of 2 bases from V and 5 bases from J, the junction contained 4 bases not matched to a gene. The CDR3 extends over 15 amino acids. Germline V gene data show CDR1 as MNHNY and CDR2 as SVGAGI (reference sequence). The CDR3 region is CASSYPGTGNEKLFF. The CDR3 DNA sequence: TGTGCCAGCAGTTACCCCGGGACAGGCAATGAAAAACTGTTTTTT.

The chain couples TRBV2 to TRBJ1-4; D perhaps matches TRBD1 (5 bases). In germline, CDR1 is SNHLY, CDR2 FYNNEI. CDR3 length: 14 amino acids. The V end lost 7 bases, the J end lost 0 bases, and 9 bases lay between the germline ends. The CDR3 region is CASTRQSTNEKLFF. For the CDR3, the DNA is TGTGCCAGCACCCGACAGTCAACTAATGAAAAACTGTTTTTT.

This chain uses TRBV7-2 with TRBJ1-1; 7 bases are shared with TRBD1. Germline CDR1 reads SGHTA; CDR2 reads FQGNSA. This CDR3 is built from 14 residues. V lost 3 bases, J lost 11 bases, and 12 bases stayed unmatched. The CDR3 loop is CASSFAEGAEGAFF. CDR3 nucleotides: TGTGCCAGCAGCTTCGCCGAGGGGGCCGAGGGGGCTTTCTTT.

The V and J genes are TRBV18 and TRBJ2-7; D is perhaps TRBD1 (5 bases). This CDR3 has 15 amino acids. Deletions cut 3 bases from V and 3 bases from J, with 15 bases between. Germline CDR1 and CDR2: KGHSH and LQKENI. Written as DNA, the CDR3 is TGTGCCAGCTCACCCTCAGGGCCCGACGACTACGAGCAGTACTTC. It translates to CASSPSGPDDYEQYF.

The chain combines TRBV14 with TRBJ2-7; D possibly corresponds to TRBD1 (6 bases). V was trimmed by 2 bases and J by 4 bases, leaving 21 bases between them. The CDR3 length is 17 residues. Germline V gene sequence: CDR1 SGHDN, CDR2 FVKESK. The CDR3 loop reads CASSQSETGLLFYEQYF. Here the CDR3 DNA reads TGTGCCAGCAGCCAAAGCGAGACAGGCCTTCTTTTTTACGAGCAGTACTTC.

CDR3: CASRRFGTSGRFRGFGAQETQYF. In nucleotides, the CDR3 is TGCGCCAGCAGACGTTTTGGGACTAGCGGGAGATTTAGGGGCTTTGGGGCCCAAGAGACCCAGTACTTC. This chain joins TRBV5-1 and TRBJ2-5; TRBD2 agrees at 14 bases. The CDR3 consists of 23 residues. The germline CDR1 and CDR2 sequences are SGHRS and YFSETQ. J was trimmed by 1 base and V by 5 bases; bases with no gene match: 25. Complete variable domain (other parts from reference TRBV5-1 and TRBJ2-5): KAGVTQTPRYLIKTRGQQVTLSCSPISGHRSVSWYQQTPGQGLQFLFEYFSETQRNKGNFPGRFSGRQFSNSRSEMNVSTLELGDSALYLCASRRFGTSGRFRGFGAQETQYFGPGTRLLVL.

This chain uses TRBV5-1 with TRBJ1-4; D perhaps matches TRBD1 (6 bases). The CDR3 covers 13 residues. The V end was cut by 3 bases, the J end by 6 bases, with 9 bases between. CDR1 is SGHRS and CDR2 is YFSETQ in the germline V gene. Written as DNA, the CDR3 is TGCGCCAGCAGCTACGCAGGGGATGAAAAACTGTTTTTT. It encodes CASSYAGDEKLFF.

The DNA for the CDR3 is TGTGCCAGCAGCTTGGACAGCTTTAACTATGGCTACACCTTC. Its protein is CASSLDSFNYGYTF. The rearrangement uses TRBV5-4 and TRBJ1-2; D uncertain. Looked up from germline, CDR1 is SGHNT and CDR2 is YYREEE (reference sequence). V lost 0 bases, J lost 1 base, and 7 bases lay in between. This CDR3 region has 14 residues.

CDR3 loop: CASGGGGGYNEQFF. CDR3 nucleotide sequence: TGTGCCAGCGGCGGTGGGGGGGGATACAATGAGCAGTTCTTC. V and J are TRBV6-5 and TRBJ2-1; 7 bases are a match to TRBD2. Germline V lookup: CDR1 MNHEY, CDR2 SVGAGI. V was pared by 8 bases and J by 4 bases, with 8 bases of the junction left unmatched. The CDR3 has 14 amino acids.

The rearrangement joins TRBV19 to TRBJ2-7; TRBD1 agrees at 7 bases. After removal of 2 bases from V and 3 bases from J, the junction contained 7 bases not matched to a gene. CDR1 is LNHDA and CDR2 is SQIVND in the germline V gene (reference sequence). This CDR3 has 15 amino acids. The CDR3 is CASSINRGEIYEQYF. The CDR3 nucleotides are TGTGCCAGTAGTATAAACAGGGGCGAGATCTACGAGCAGTACTTC. Full variable domain (rest looked up from reference TRBV19 and TRBJ2-7): DGGITQSPKYLFRKEGQNVTLSCEQNLNHDAMYWYRQDPGQGLRLIYYSQIVNDFQKGDIAEGYSVSREKKESFPLTVTSAQKNPTAFYLCASSINRGEIYEQYFGPGTRLTVT.

The V call is TRBV28, the J call TRBJ1-2; D unresolved. The CDR3 spans 13 residues. CDR1 MDHEN and CDR2 SYDVKM come from the germline V gene. Trimming cost V 1 base and J 1 base, with 4 bases left between them. The CDR3 loop is CASSLSVNYGYTF. The CDR3 DNA sequence: TGTGCCAGCAGTTTATCCGTTAACTATGGCTACACCTTC.

The chain is built from TRBV14 and TRBJ2-5, with 11 bases fitting TRBD2. J was trimmed by 4 bases and V by 1 base; bases with no gene match: 11. The CDR3 is 18 amino acids. The V gene's germline CDR1 is SGHDN and CDR2 FVKESK. CDR3 sequence: CASSQGLGSGGARETQYF. CDR3 bases: TGTGCCAGCAGCCAAGGTCTTGGTAGCGGGGGGGCCAGAGAGACCCAGTACTTC.

The chain carries TRBV10-1 and TRBJ1-1, with D possibly being TRBD1 (6 bases). Trimming removed 7 bases from V and 5 bases from J, with 14 bases in between. CDR1 and CDR2 from the germline V gene are WNHNN and SYGVQD (reference sequence). The CDR3 extends over 13 amino acids. CDR3 sequence: CASTEGGSTEAFF. In DNA form, the CDR3 reads TGCGCCAGCACCGAGGGGGGGTCAACTGAAGCTTTCTTT.

CDR3 nucleotides: TGTGCCAGCAGCTTGAGGACTAGCGGATTCTACGAGCAGTACTTC. It encodes CASSLRTSGFYEQYF. The V and J genes are TRBV7-8 and TRBJ2-7, with TRBD2 identical over 10 bases. The germline V gene encodes CDR1 SGHVS and CDR2 FQNEAQ. The CDR3 length is 15 residues. The trim removed 3 bases at V and 3 bases at J, leaving 5 bases unmatched.

The chain links TRBV6-5 to TRBJ1-6; D remains ambiguous. This CDR3 has 15 amino acids. CDR1 MNHEY and CDR2 SVGAGI come from the germline V gene. The V end was cut by 2 bases, the J end by 5 bases, with 10 bases between. CDR3 in DNA: TGTGCCAGCAGTTACGCCCGGCGGAATAATTCACCCCTCCACTTT. Protein sequence: CASSYARRNNSPLHF.

The gene calls are TRBV19 and TRBJ1-1; tentatively, D is TRBD1 (6 bases). Trimming took 7 bases from V and 1 from J, leaving 13 bases between them. The CDR3 has 14 amino acids. Germline CDR1 is LNHDA and CDR2 is SQIVND (reference sequence). CDR3 nucleotides: TGTGCCAGTACCCTCAGGGGCTCGAACACTGAAGCTTTCTTT. It is translated as CASTLRGSNTEAFF.

The sample holds one count of this clone. This sequence joins TRBV18 and TRBJ1-2; perhaps TRBD1 as D (5 bases). CDR1 and CDR2 from the germline V gene are KGHSH and LQKENI. Trimming pared 8 bases from V and 6 bases from J, leaving 10 bases between. CDR3 length equals 11 residues. The CDR3 DNA sequence: TGTGCCAGCGGGGCCGATCATGGCTACACCTTC. This translates into CASGADHGYTF.

The CDR3 is CASSELRDTEAFF. The CDR3, as DNA: TGTGCCAGCAGCGAGCTTCGCGACACTGAAGCTTTCTTT. J is TRBJ1-1 and V is TRBV9; D gene unclear. CDR3 length: 13 amino acids. Germline values: CDR1 SGDLS, CDR2 YYNGEE. The germline V and J ends were trimmed by 3 bases and 3 bases, with 9 bases remaining between them.

The chain uses TRBV19 and TRBJ2-7, with 7 bases fitting TRBD1. The CDR3 contains 13 residues. The trim removed 11 bases at V and 2 bases at J, leaving 9 bases unmatched. CDR1 LNHDA and CDR2 SQIVND come from the germline V gene (reference sequence). The CDR3 region has the DNA TGTGCCTGCCTCCAGACAGGGCCCTACGAGCAGTACTTC. Its translation: CACLQTGPYEQYF.